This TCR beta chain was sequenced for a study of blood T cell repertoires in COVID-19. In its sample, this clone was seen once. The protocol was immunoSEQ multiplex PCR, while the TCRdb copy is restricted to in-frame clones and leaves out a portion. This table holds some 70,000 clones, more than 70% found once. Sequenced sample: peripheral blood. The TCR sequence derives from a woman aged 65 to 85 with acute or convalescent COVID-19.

The DNA of the CDR3 is TGTGCCAGCAGTTCCGTACAGGGGGCATACAACACTGAAGCTTTCTTT. Its protein product is CASSSVQGAYNTEAFF. This chain joins TRBV6-5 and TRBJ1-1; 9 positions match TRBD1. The CDR3 sequence is 16 residues long. Germline V gene sequence: CDR1 MNHEY, CDR2 SVGAGI. The J segment lost 2 bases and the V segment lost 4 bases, leaving 8 bases of the junction unmatched.